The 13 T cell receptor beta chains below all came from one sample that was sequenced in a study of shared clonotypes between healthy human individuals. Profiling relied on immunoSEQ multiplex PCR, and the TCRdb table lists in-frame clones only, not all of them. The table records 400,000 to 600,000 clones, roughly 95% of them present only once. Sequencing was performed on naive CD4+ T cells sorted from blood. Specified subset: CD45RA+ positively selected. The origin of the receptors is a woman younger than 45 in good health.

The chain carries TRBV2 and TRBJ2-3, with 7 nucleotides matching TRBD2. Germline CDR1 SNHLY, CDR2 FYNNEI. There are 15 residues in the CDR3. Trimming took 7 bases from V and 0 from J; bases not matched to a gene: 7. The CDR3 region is CASTIAGISTDTQYF. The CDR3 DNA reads TGTGCCAGCACTATAGCGGGTATTAGCACAGATACGCAGTATTTT.

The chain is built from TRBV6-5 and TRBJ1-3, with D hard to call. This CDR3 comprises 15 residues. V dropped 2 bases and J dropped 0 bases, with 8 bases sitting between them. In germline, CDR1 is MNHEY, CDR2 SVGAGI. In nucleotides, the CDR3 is TGTGCCAGCAGTTACGAGGGAGCCTCTGGAAACACCATATATTTT. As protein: CASSYEGASGNTIYF.

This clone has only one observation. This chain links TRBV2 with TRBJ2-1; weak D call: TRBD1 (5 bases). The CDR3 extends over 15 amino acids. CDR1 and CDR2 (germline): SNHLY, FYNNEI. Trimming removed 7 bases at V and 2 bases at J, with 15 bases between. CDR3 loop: CASKNRQGTYNEQFF. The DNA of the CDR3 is TGTGCCAGCAAAAACCGGCAGGGAACCTACAATGAGCAGTTCTTC.

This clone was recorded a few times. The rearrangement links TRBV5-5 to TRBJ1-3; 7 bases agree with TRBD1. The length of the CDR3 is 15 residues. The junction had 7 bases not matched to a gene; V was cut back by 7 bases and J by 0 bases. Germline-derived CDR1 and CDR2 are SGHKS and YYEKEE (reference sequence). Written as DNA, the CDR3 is TGTGCCAGCCAGACAGGGCCTAGCTCTGGAAACACCATATATTTT. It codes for CASQTGPSSGNTIYF.

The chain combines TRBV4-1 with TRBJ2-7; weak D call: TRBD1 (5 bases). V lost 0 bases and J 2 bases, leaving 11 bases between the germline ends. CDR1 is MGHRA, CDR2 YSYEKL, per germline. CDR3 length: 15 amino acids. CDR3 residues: CASSQDPGRTYEQYF. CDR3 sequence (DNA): TGCGCCAGCAGCCAAGATCCAGGGCGAACCTACGAGCAGTACTTC.

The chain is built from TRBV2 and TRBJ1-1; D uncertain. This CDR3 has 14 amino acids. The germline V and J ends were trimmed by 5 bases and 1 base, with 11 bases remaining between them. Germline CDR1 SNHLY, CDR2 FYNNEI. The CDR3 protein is CASSPRRTNTEAFF. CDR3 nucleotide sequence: TGTGCCAGCAGTCCACGCCGGACGAACACTGAAGCTTTCTTT. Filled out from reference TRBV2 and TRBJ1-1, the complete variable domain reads EPEVTQTPSHQVTQMGQEVILRCVPISNHLYFYWYRQILGQKVEFLVSFYNNEISEKSEIFDDQFSVERPDGSNFTLKIRSTKLEDSAMYFCASSPRRTNTEAFFGQGTRLTVV.

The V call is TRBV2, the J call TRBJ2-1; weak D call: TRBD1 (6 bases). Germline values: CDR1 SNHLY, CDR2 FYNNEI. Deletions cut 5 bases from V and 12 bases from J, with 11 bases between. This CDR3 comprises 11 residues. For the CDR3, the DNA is TGTGCCAGCAGTCGGACAGTTGGGCAGTTCTTC. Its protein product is CASSRTVGQFF.

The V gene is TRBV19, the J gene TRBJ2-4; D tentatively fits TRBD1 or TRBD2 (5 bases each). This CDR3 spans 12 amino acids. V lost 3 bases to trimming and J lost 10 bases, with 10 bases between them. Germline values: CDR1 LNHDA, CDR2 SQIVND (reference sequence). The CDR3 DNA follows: TGTGCCAGTAGTATTATGGGGGAGATTCAGTACTTC. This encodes CASSIMGEIQYF.

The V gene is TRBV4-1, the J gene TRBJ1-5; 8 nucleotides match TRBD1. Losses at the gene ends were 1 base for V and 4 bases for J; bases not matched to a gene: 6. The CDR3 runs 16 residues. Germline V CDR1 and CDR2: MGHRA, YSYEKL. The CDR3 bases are TGCGCCAGCAGCCAAGGACAGGGGATAGGAAATCAGCCCCAGCATTTT. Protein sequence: CASSQGQGIGNQPQHF.

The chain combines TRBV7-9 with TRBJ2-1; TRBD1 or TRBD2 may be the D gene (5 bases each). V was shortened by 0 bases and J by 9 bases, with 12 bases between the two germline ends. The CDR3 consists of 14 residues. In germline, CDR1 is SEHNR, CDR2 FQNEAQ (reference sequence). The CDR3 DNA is TGTGCCAGCAGCTTAGCGCGTCGAGGGACTGAGCAGTTCTTC. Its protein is CASSLARRGTEQFF.

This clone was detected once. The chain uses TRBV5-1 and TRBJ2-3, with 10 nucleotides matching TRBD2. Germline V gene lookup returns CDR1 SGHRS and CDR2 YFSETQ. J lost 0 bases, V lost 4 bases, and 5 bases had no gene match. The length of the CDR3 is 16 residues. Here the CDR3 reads CASSLTSGYSTDTQYF. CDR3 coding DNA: TGCGCCAGCAGCCTGACTAGCGGGTACAGCACAGATACGCAGTATTTT.

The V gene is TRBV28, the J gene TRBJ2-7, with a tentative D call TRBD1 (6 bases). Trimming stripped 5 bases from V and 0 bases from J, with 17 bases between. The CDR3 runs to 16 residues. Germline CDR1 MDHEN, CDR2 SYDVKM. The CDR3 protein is CASSASTGLISYEQYF. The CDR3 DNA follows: TGTGCCAGCAGTGCTTCGACAGGTCTTATCTCCTACGAGCAGTACTTC.

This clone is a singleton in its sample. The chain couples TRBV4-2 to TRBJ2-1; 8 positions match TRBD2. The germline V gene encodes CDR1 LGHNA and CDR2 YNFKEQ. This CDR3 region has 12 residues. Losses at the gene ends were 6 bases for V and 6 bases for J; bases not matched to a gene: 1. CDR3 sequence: CASSGLANEQFF. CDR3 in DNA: TGTGCCAGCAGTGGACTAGCCAATGAGCAGTTCTTC.